The 11 T cell receptor beta chains presented below share a single source sample, sequenced in a study of blood T cell repertoires in COVID-19. Here immunoSEQ multiplex PCR was the method, and the copy in TCRdb shows in-frame clones only, minus some. This sample has around 300,000 clones, with about 88% found just once. The material sequenced was PBMCs or T cells enriched from blood (not recorded which). All receptors come from a woman between 45 and 60 years old who had recovered from COVID-19.

The J gene is TRBJ2-5, the V gene TRBV13, with unresolved D. V was pared by 5 bases and J by 5 bases, with 15 bases between. Per germline, CDR1 PRHDT and CDR2 FYEKMQ (reference sequence). This CDR3 is built from 14 residues. CDR3 protein: CASSPKNRRETQYF. The CDR3 DNA reads TGTGCCAGCAGCCCCAAGAATCGGCGGGAGACCCAGTACTTC.

The chain recombines TRBV4-3 with TRBJ2-2, with D unresolved. V gave up 7 bases and J gave up 2 bases, with 8 bases separating them. The CDR3 extends over 13 amino acids. Germline V gene sequence: CDR1 LGHNA, CDR2 YSLEER. The CDR3 region is CASKEINTGELFF. As DNA, the CDR3 is TGCGCCAGCAAAGAGATTAACACCGGGGAGCTGTTTTTT.

This chain uses TRBV29-1 with TRBJ2-1; 11 positions agree with TRBD2. The CDR3 sequence is 14 residues long. The junction had 6 bases not matched to a gene; V was cut back by 7 bases and J by 4 bases. The germline V gene encodes CDR1 SQVTM and CDR2 ANQGSEA. The chain's CDR3 is CSARGLADYNEQFF. The CDR3 region has the DNA TGCAGCGCGAGGGGACTAGCGGATTACAATGAGCAGTTCTTC.

The genes are TRBV30 and TRBJ1-4; D remains ambiguous. V lost 3 bases and J 5 bases, leaving 10 bases between the germline ends. CDR3 length equals 13 residues. The germline gives CDR1 GTSNPN, CDR2 SVGIG (reference sequence). DNA for the CDR3: TGTGCCTGGAGGGGCCACCCAAATGAAAAACTGTTTTTT. Its protein product is CAWRGHPNEKLFF.

The rearrangement links TRBV5-8 to TRBJ2-7; D perhaps matches TRBD2 (6 bases). The CDR3 consists of 15 residues. Trimming removed 0 bases at V and 1 base at J, with 11 bases between. Germline V gene lookup returns CDR1 SGHTS and CDR2 YDEGEE. CDR3 DNA: TGTGCCAGCAGCTTGGGTCCGGGAGCTTCCTACGAGCAGTACTTC. This sequence encodes CASSLGPGASYEQYF.

CDR3 region: CASSFLPTSTDTQYF. CDR3 DNA: TGTGCCAGCAGTTTCCTCCCTACTAGCACAGATACGCAGTATTTT. The rearrangement links TRBV27 to TRBJ2-3; D call uncertain. Deletions cut 3 bases from V and 0 bases from J, with 10 bases between. Germline V gives CDR1 MNHEY, CDR2 SMNVEV (reference sequence). The length of the CDR3 is 15 residues.

The chain is built from TRBV7-3 and TRBJ1-6; D may be TRBD1 (5 bases). This CDR3 has 15 residues. Trimming removed 0 bases at V and 9 bases at J, with 12 bases between. In germline, CDR1 is SGHTA, CDR2 FQGTGA. CDR3 sequence reads: CASSLTAGRGSPLHF. As DNA, the CDR3 is TGTGCCAGCAGCTTAACGGCAGGGCGCGGTTCACCCCTCCACTTT.

The genes are TRBV28 and TRBJ1-1, with TRBD1 identical over 8 bases. The germline CDR1 and CDR2 sequences are MDHEN and SYDVKM. Trimming took 5 bases from V and 6 from J; bases not matched to a gene: 11. The CDR3 sequence is 15 residues long. CDR3 region: CASSLPTGGVAEAFF. CDR3 nucleotide sequence: TGTGCCAGCAGTCTACCTACAGGGGGTGTTGCTGAAGCTTTCTTT. The whole variable domain, filled in from reference TRBV28 and TRBJ1-1, reads DVKVTQSSRYLVKRTGEKVFLECVQDMDHENMFWYRQDPGLGLRLIYFSYDVKMKEKGDIPEGYSVSREKKERFSLILESASTNQTSMYLCASSLPTGGVAEAFFGQGTRLTVV.

This sequence joins TRBV28 and TRBJ1-1; 7 positions agree with TRBD1. J gave up 8 bases and V 5 bases, and 11 bases lay outside the gene matches. This CDR3 contains 14 residues. Germline CDR1 and CDR2: MDHEN and SYDVKM. CDR3 coding DNA: TGTGCCAGCAGTCCAGCCCACAGGGGAAGCGAAGCTTTCTTT. It specifies CASSPAHRGSEAFF. The complete variable domain, with remaining parts taken from reference TRBV28 and TRBJ1-1, reads DVKVTQSSRYLVKRTGEKVFLECVQDMDHENMFWYRQDPGLGLRLIYFSYDVKMKEKGDIPEGYSVSREKKERFSLILESASTNQTSMYLCASSPAHRGSEAFFGQGTRLTVV.

The chain recombines TRBV28 with TRBJ2-7; 8 nucleotides match TRBD2. This CDR3 comprises 14 residues. CDR1 and CDR2 from the germline V gene are MDHEN and SYDVKM. The J segment lost 3 bases and the V segment lost 7 bases, leaving 8 bases of the junction unmatched. DNA for the CDR3: TGTGCCAGCACTCGGGGGGGGCAAAACTACGAGCAGTACTTC. It translates to CASTRGGQNYEQYF. The full variable domain, its missing parts supplied by reference TRBV28 and TRBJ2-7, is DVKVTQSSRYLVKRTGEKVFLECVQDMDHENMFWYRQDPGLGLRLIYFSYDVKMKEKGDIPEGYSVSREKKERFSLILESASTNQTSMYLCASTRGGQNYEQYFGPGTRLTVT.

The chain has TRBV3-1 (or the pseudogene TRBV3-2) and TRBJ1-1; 9 positions match TRBD1. CDR3 length: 15 residues. Losses at the gene ends were 7 bases for V and 10 bases for J; bases not matched to a gene: 16. The germline CDR1 and CDR2 sequences are LGHDT and YNNKEL (reference sequence). CDR3 residues: CASTPGQGRLPTAFF. CDR3 nucleotide sequence: TGTGCCAGCACCCCGGGACAGGGACGCCTACCGACAGCTTTCTTT.